This TCR beta chain was profiled in a study of beta chain features in type 1 diabetes. Across the whole study: Analysis included 100 million to 140 million sorted cells drawn from all samples. General study points: Possible PCR preference for shorter templates applied equally to patients and controls.

Sequenced material consisted of expressed TCRB transcripts (all of the isolated RNA was reverse transcribed). Sequencing of naive, central memory and regulatory T cell samples gave an average of around 3.6 million reads. Produced via immunoSEQ multiplex PCR; TCRdb's table is partial and in-frame only. The table records 600,000 to 650,000 clones, roughly 15% of them present only once. This clone was observed a handful of times. The antigen is unknown. CDR3 length: 14 amino acids. Germline assignment: CDR1 LNHDA and CDR2 SQIVND (reference sequence). The origin of this receptor is a man aged 18-30 years in good health. Specimen: naive CD4+ T cells from blood. The chain joins TRBV19 to TRBJ2-5; 8 bases are shared with TRBD1. TRBJ2-7 matches the DNA end more closely, so the J call is doubtful. DNA for the CDR3: TGTGCCAGTAGAACAGGGGGAAATCTCTACGAGCAGTACTTC. Protein sequence: CASRTGGNLYEQYF.